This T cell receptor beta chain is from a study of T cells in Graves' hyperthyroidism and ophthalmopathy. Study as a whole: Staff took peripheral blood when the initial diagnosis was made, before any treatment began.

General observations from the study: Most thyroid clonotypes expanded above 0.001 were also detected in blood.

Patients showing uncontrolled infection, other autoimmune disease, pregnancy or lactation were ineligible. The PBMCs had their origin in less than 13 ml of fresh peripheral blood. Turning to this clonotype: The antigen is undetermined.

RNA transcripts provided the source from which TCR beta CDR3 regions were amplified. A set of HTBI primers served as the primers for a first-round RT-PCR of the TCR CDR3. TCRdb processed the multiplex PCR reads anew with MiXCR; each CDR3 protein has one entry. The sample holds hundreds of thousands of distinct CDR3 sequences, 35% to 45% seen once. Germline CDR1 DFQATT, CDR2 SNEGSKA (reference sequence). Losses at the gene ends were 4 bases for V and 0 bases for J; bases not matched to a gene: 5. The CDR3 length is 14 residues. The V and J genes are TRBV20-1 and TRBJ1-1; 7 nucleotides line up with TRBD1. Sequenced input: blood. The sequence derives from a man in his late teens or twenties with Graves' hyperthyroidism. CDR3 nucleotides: TGCAGTGCTAACAGGGGACCCATGAACACTGAAGCTTTCTTT. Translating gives CSANRGPMNTEAFF.